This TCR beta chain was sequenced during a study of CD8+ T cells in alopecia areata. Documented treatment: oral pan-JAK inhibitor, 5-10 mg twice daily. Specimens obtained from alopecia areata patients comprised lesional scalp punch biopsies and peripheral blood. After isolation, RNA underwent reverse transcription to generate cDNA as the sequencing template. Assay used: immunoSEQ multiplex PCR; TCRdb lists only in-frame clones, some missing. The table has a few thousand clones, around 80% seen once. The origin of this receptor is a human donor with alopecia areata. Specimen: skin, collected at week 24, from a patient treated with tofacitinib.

CDR3 in DNA: TGCAGCGCCCGGTGGGGTGACAATTCACCCCTCCACTTT. It is translated as CSARWGDNSPLHF. The rearrangement joins TRBV29-1 to TRBJ1-6; no clear D gene. The ends were cut back, 7 bases at V and 7 bases at J, with 14 bases in the middle. The CDR3 is 13 amino acids. Per the germline V gene, CDR1 is SQVTM and CDR2 is ANQGSEA.